The rows below give T cell receptor beta chains drawn from one sample of a study of T-cell reconstitution after alpha-beta-depleted transplantation in children. From the PCR reads, TCRdb called clonotypes with MiXCR, one entry per CDR3 protein. The sample records 700,000 to 850,000 distinct CDR3 sequences, roughly 16% being singletons. Material: PBMCs, mostly from graft donor cells, obtained 360 days after TCRalphabeta/CD19-depleted stem cell transplant. These receptor sequences come from a male patient younger than 18 who had a stem cell transplant for acute lymphoblastic leukemia, so the T cells may come from the graft donor. Each CDR3 is given with its conserved first and last residue. The order of the fields is D gene, V gene, CDR3 length, CDR3 protein. D genes are given only for firm matches.

d_call: -
v_call: TRBV20-1
cdr3_length: 14
cdr3_aa: CSGRAGGSYNEQFF

d_call: -
v_call: TRBV24-1
cdr3_length: 15
cdr3_aa: CATSDSPPLQETQYF

d_call: TRBD2
v_call: TRBV12-5
cdr3_length: 17
cdr3_aa: CASRRRSGRSDYNEQFF

d_call: -
v_call: TRBV7-2
cdr3_length: 14
cdr3_aa: CASSLTLLASEQFF

d_call: TRBD2
v_call: TRBV4-1
cdr3_length: 17
cdr3_aa: CASSQDRTSGSSYEQYF

d_call: TRBD2
v_call: TRBV20-1
cdr3_length: 13
cdr3_aa: CSARASGSYEQYF

d_call: TRBD2
v_call: TRBV5-1
cdr3_length: 16
cdr3_aa: CASSLAANGRYNEQFF

d_call: TRBD1
v_call: TRBV7-8
cdr3_length: 16
cdr3_aa: CASSLGVQGWGAEQYF

d_call: TRBD2
v_call: TRBV19
cdr3_length: 15
cdr3_aa: CASSSRPGGYYEQYF

d_call: TRBD2
v_call: TRBV20-1
cdr3_length: 14
cdr3_aa: CSATLAGAYNEQFF

d_call: TRBD1
v_call: TRBV2
cdr3_length: 14
cdr3_aa: CASTSDRSDQPQHF